Below are 18 T cell receptor beta chains sequenced from a single sample in a study of CD8+CD57+ T cells in acquired aplastic anemia. Researchers used genomic DNA as the template to profile TCR beta VDJ and CDR3. TCRdb reanalysed the reads using MiXCR and keeps one entry per CDR3 protein. The sample has around 250,000 distinct CDR3 sequences; around 60% are singletons. Source material: sorted CD4+, CD8+, or CD8+CD57+ T cells (not recorded which) from PBMCs. These receptors were taken from a human donor with severe aplastic anemia or a healthy control (not recorded which).

Only one count was recorded for this clonotype. This chain connects TRBV5-1 to TRBJ1-2; possible D gene TRBD1, 6 bases. The CDR3 has 17 residues. Germline V gene data show CDR1 as SGHRS and CDR2 as YFSETQ. Trimming took 1 base from V and 3 from J, leaving 19 bases between them. The CDR3 nucleotides are TGCGCCAGCAGCTTGAACGGGGGCTACGAGCAGTACTATGGCTACACCTTC. It is translated as CASSLNGGYEQYYGYTF.

This clonotype was recorded at least ten times. The rearrangement links TRBV7-8 to TRBJ1-5; no clear D gene. CDR3 length: 17 amino acids. The V end lost 1 base, the J end lost 0 bases, and 13 bases lay between the germline ends. The germline CDR1 and CDR2 sequences are SGHVS and FQNEAQ. CDR3 nucleotide sequence: TGTGCCAGCAGCTTAGTCGAGTTCTCAGGTAGCAATCAGCCCCAGCATTTT. Its translation: CASSLVEFSGSNQPQHF.

The sample holds a few counts of this clonotype. The chain combines TRBV5-8 with TRBJ1-2, with D uncertain. The CDR3 sequence is 15 residues long. The germline V gene has CDR1 SGHTS and CDR2 YDEGEE. Between the trimmed V and J ends, which lost 3 bases and 4 bases, there was a span of 16 bases. The CDR3: CASSSLDGEAYGYTF. DNA for the CDR3: TGTGCCAGCAGCTCGTTGGACGGGGAAGCCTATGGCTACACCTTC.

This clonotype was observed many times. V is TRBV7-2 and J is TRBJ2-1; 11 bases fit TRBD2. The CDR3 sequence is 17 residues long. The trim removed 3 bases at V and 7 bases at J, leaving 11 bases unmatched. CDR1 and CDR2 (germline): SGHTA, FQGNSA. The CDR3 region is CASSLISGGASGNEQFF. The CDR3, as DNA: TGTGCCAGCAGCTTGATTAGCGGGGGGGCCTCCGGGAATGAGCAGTTCTTC.

The gene calls are TRBV20-1 and TRBJ1-2, with D hard to call. Germline CDR1 and CDR2: DFQATT and SNEGSKA (reference sequence). There are 12 residues in the CDR3. V lost 6 bases and J 3 bases, leaving 11 bases between the germline ends. CDR3 amino acids: CSASQEDYGYTF. Written as DNA, the CDR3 is TGCAGTGCGAGCCAGGAGGACTATGGCTACACCTTC.

The rearrangement joins TRBV11-3 to TRBJ2-5, with 7 nucleotides matching TRBD1. Germline V gene lookup returns CDR1 SGHNT and CDR2 YENEEA. Trimming at V came to 1 base and at J to 3 bases, leaving 2 bases not matched to a gene. The CDR3 spans 14 residues. The CDR3 nucleotides are TGTGCCAGCAGCTTAGTAACAGGGGAAGAGACCCAGTACTTC. It encodes CASSLVTGEETQYF.

This rearrangement joins TRBV20-1 to TRBJ2-3; D possibly corresponds to TRBD2 (6 bases). Trimming removed 6 bases from V and 5 bases from J, with 18 bases in between. The CDR3 sequence is 14 residues long. CDR1 DFQATT and CDR2 SNEGSKA come from the germline V gene (reference sequence). This CDR3 reads CSASSPAGLDTQYF. The CDR3 DNA follows: TGCAGTGCCAGCAGCCCGGCGGGGCTAGATACGCAGTATTTT.

This clonotype was seen a single time. This chain connects TRBV9 to TRBJ2-1, with 9 bases identical to TRBD2. With 5 bases clipped from V and 5 bases from J, the junction kept 5 bases outside the gene matches. The length of the CDR3 is 14 residues. CDR1 is SGDLS, CDR2 YYNGEE, per germline. CDR3 in amino acids: CASSTSGYNNEQFF. The CDR3 DNA follows: TGTGCCAGCAGTACTAGCGGGTACAACAATGAGCAGTTCTTC.

The V and J genes are TRBV9 and TRBJ2-2; 11 nucleotides line up with TRBD2. Per the germline V gene, CDR1 is SGDLS and CDR2 is YYNGEE. CDR3 length: 15 residues. The trim removed 5 bases at V and 4 bases at J, leaving 4 bases unmatched. CDR3 DNA: TGTGCCAGCAGGGGAGGGACTAGCGGCACCGGGGAGCTGTTTTTT. Protein sequence: CASRGGTSGTGELFF.

The chain carries TRBV12-3 or TRBV12-4 and TRBJ1-5, with 8 bases matching TRBD1. This CDR3 spans 16 amino acids. V was clipped by 4 bases and J by 4 bases; unmatched bases: 9. The CDR3: CASSSRGQGGNQPQHF. DNA for the CDR3: TGTGCCAGCAGTTCCCGAGGACAGGGAGGGAATCAGCCCCAGCATTTT.

At least ten counts were recorded for this clonotype. The chain is built from TRBV24-1 and TRBJ2-3; D is ambiguous. Trimming left V 9 bases short and J 1 base short, with 10 bases between. This CDR3 spans 13 amino acids. CDR1 is KGHDR and CDR2 is SFDVKD in the germline V gene. The CDR3 DNA sequence: TGTGCCACCGCCAGGTTTGGCACAGATACGCAGTATTTT. Translated: CATARFGTDTQYF.

This clonotype came up many times. The chain carries TRBV4-2 and TRBJ2-3; TRBD2 agrees at 13 bases. Germline V gene sequence: CDR1 LGHNA, CDR2 YNFKEQ. This CDR3 is 15 amino acids long. The junction had 7 bases not matched to a gene; V was cut back by 4 bases and J by 9 bases. The CDR3 region is CASSRGGTSGITQYF. The CDR3 DNA sequence: TGTGCCAGCAGCCGAGGAGGGACTAGCGGGATCACGCAGTATTTT.

This clonotype was seen repeatedly, ten times or more. V gene TRBV5-5 combines with J gene TRBJ1-2; 7 bases map to TRBD1. CDR1 is SGHKS, CDR2 YYEKEE, per germline (reference sequence). The CDR3 spans 13 residues. The trim removed 10 bases at V and 6 bases at J, leaving 12 bases unmatched. The CDR3 is CASSSRQGDGYTF. The CDR3 DNA follows: TGTGCCTCATCCTCGCGACAGGGTGATGGCTACACCTTC.

The chain links TRBV29-1 to TRBJ2-7, with 11 bases that match TRBD2. This CDR3 is built from 13 residues. The junction had 2 bases not matched to a gene; V was cut back by 6 bases and J by 1 base. Germline values: CDR1 SQVTM, CDR2 ANQGSEA. The CDR3 bases are TGCAGCGTCGGGACTAGCGGATCCTACGAGCAGTACTTC. Its translation is CSVGTSGSYEQYF.

This clonotype was detected a few times. The chain couples TRBV20-1 to TRBJ1-5; D gene uncertain. Trimming left V 3 bases short and J 4 bases short, with 7 bases between. The length of the CDR3 is 12 residues. The germline gives CDR1 DFQATT, CDR2 SNEGSKA (reference sequence). CDR3 residues: CSASSVNQPQHF. CDR3 sequence (DNA): TGCAGTGCTAGTAGTGTTAATCAGCCCCAGCATTTT.

The sample holds a few counts of this clonotype. V and J are TRBV7-9 and TRBJ1-1, with 8 bases that match TRBD1. The CDR3 is 14 amino acids. In germline, CDR1 is SEHNR, CDR2 FQNEAQ (reference sequence). The J segment lost 0 bases and the V segment lost 4 bases, leaving 1 base of the junction unmatched. The CDR3 DNA follows: TGTGCCAGCAGCTCGACAGGGGTGAACACTGAAGCTTTCTTT. Residues: CASSSTGVNTEAFF.

This rearrangement joins TRBV7-2 to TRBJ1-2; D remains ambiguous. Germline V CDR1 and CDR2: SGHTA, FQGNSA. V was cut by 2 bases and J by 2 bases, with 9 bases left in between. This CDR3 has 14 amino acids. The CDR3 protein is CASSLTQANYGYTF. The CDR3 coding sequence is TGTGCCAGCAGCTTAACTCAGGCCAACTATGGCTACACCTTC.

This clonotype appeared a few times. This sequence joins TRBV7-8 and TRBJ2-7; 8 nucleotides line up with TRBD2. In germline, CDR1 is SGHVS, CDR2 FQNEAQ. The junction had 15 bases not matched to a gene; V was cut back by 6 bases and J by 2 bases. CDR3 length equals 17 residues. Here the CDR3 DNA reads TGTGCCAGCAGTTCCAGTGCCGGGACTAGTCTTCCCTACGAGCAGTACTTC. Translated, it gives CASSSSAGTSLPYEQYF.